Following are 15 T cell receptor beta chains from one sample sequenced in a study of T cells in Graves' hyperthyroidism and ophthalmopathy (dated by TCRdb to between 2017 and 2020). The library was prepared using multiplex PCR. The listed sequencing device is Illumina HiSeq 2000. The TCR beta CDR3 regions were amplified from RNA transcripts. A first-round RT-PCR of the TCR CDR3 used the HTBI primer set with the Qiagen OneStep RT-PCR kit. In TCRdb, the public reads were trimmed at Q25 with fastp and aligned with MiXCR, with productive beta chains retained. One record per CDR3 amino acid sequence lists the most common genes and DNA. The sample data list some 550,000 distinct CDR3 sequences, and around 21% of these were observed just once. The ten most abundant clones make up around 27% of the sample. The sample consisted of blood. The source of these receptors is a man aged 18 to 29 with Graves' hyperthyroidism.

The gene calls are TRBV7-9 and TRBJ1-5; D is unclear. V shed 0 bases and J shed 7 bases, with 4 bases lying between them. Germline loops: CDR1 SEHNR, CDR2 FQNEAQ (reference sequence). The CDR3 is 12 residues long. As DNA, the CDR3 is TGTGCCAGCAGCTTAGCGGAGCAGCCCCAGCATTTT. Translating gives CASSLAEQPQHF.

This clonotype was found many times. CDR3 nucleotides: TGTGCCAGCAGTTTATCCGGACAGGTCTATCAGCCCCAGCATTTT. Its protein product is CASSLSGQVYQPQHF. The rearrangement joins TRBV28 to TRBJ1-5, with 7 bases that match TRBD1. The V and J ends lost 1 base and 5 bases, in that order; junction bases with no gene match: 5. There are 15 residues in the CDR3. Germline V lookup: CDR1 MDHEN, CDR2 SYDVKM.

This clonotype was seen many times. The chain employs TRBV5-1 and TRBJ1-1; 7 nucleotides agree with TRBD1. J lost 4 bases, V lost 3 bases, and 6 bases had no gene match. CDR1 and CDR2 from the germline V gene are SGHRS and YFSETQ. The CDR3 loop spans 14 amino acids. The CDR3 region has the DNA TGCGCCAGCAGCTCCGGACAGGTGGGCACTGAAGCTTTCTTT. Translation gives CASSSGQVGTEAFF.

This clonotype showed up many times. The gene calls are TRBV28 and TRBJ1-5; no definite D call. The CDR3 is made up of 16 amino acids. Per the germline V gene, CDR1 is MDHEN and CDR2 is SYDVKM. The V gene lost 4 bases and the J gene lost 0 bases, with 13 bases spanning the gap. The CDR3 sequence: CASSSIQRYSNQPQHF. Here the CDR3 DNA reads TGTGCCAGCAGTTCAATACAGCGGTATAGCAATCAGCCCCAGCATTTT.

This clonotype was observed at least ten times. This chain uses TRBV6-1 with TRBJ2-7; D unresolved. The CDR3 spans 15 residues. The V gene lost 6 bases and the J gene lost 0 bases, with 15 bases spanning the gap. Germline loops: CDR1 MNHNS, CDR2 SASEGT. CDR3 loop: CASSQERASSYEQYF. CDR3 in DNA: TGTGCCAGCAGCCAGGAAAGGGCCAGCTCCTACGAGCAGTACTTC.

This clonotype was counted ten times or more. The rearrangement uses TRBV6-1 and TRBJ1-2, with 8 positions matching TRBD1. After removal of 1 base from V and 8 bases from J, the junction contained 3 bases not matched to a gene. This CDR3 has 13 amino acids. Germline assignment: CDR1 MNHNS and CDR2 SASEGT. CDR3 residues: CASSEGQGNGYTF. DNA of the CDR3: TGTGCCAGCAGTGAAGGACAGGGGAACGGCTACACCTTC.

The V call is TRBV3-1, the J call TRBJ2-5, with D perhaps matching TRBD2 (5 bases). From germline, CDR1 is LGHDT and CDR2 YNNKEL (reference sequence). The V end was cut by 1 base, the J end by 6 bases, with 12 bases between. This CDR3 contains 14 residues. The CDR3: CASSQGPEGKTQYF. The CDR3 nucleotides read TGTGCCAGCAGCCAAGGGCCAGAGGGAAAGACCCAGTACTTC.

The table lists this clonotype with many counts. The chain uses TRBV12-3 or TRBV12-4 and TRBJ1-5; possible D gene TRBD1, 5 bases. CDR3 size: 15 residues. V shed 3 bases and J shed 0 bases, with 9 bases lying between them. Here the CDR3 DNA reads TGTGCCAGCAGTTTGGGGCACCATAGCAATCAGCCCCAGCATTTT. This encodes CASSLGHHSNQPQHF.

This clonotype was picked up many times. At one end the junction does not follow the germline gene, possibly because of a read error. V usage is TRBV6-1 and J usage is TRBJ2-7; 9 bases agree with TRBD1. This CDR3 spans 15 amino acids. CDR1 is MNHNS, CDR2 SASEGT, per germline. CDR3: CASSEAGQGRHEQYF. The DNA for the CDR3 is TGTGCCAGCAGCGAAGCCGGACAGGGGAGACACGAGCAGTACTTC.

V and J are TRBV6-2 or TRBV6-3 and TRBJ2-7; D is possibly TRBD1 or TRBD2 (5 bases each). The CDR3 runs to 13 residues. Trimming left V 5 bases short and J 2 bases short, with 10 bases between. CDR1 MNHEY and CDR2 SVGEGT come from the germline V gene. CDR3 coding DNA: TGTGCCAGCAGTGTGGGACGGACCTACGAGCAGTACTTC. Residues: CASSVGRTYEQYF.

The sample holds many counts of this clonotype. The chain recombines TRBV28 with TRBJ1-2, with D hard to call. V dropped 6 bases and J dropped 0 bases, with 8 bases sitting between them. The germline V gene encodes CDR1 MDHEN and CDR2 SYDVKM. The CDR3 loop spans 13 amino acids. The CDR3 here is CASSRMANYGYTF. The CDR3 coding sequence is TGTGCCAGCAGCCGGATGGCTAACTATGGCTACACCTTC.

This chain connects TRBV28 to TRBJ1-6; D remains unclear. This CDR3 spans 15 amino acids. Germline V gene data show CDR1 as MDHEN and CDR2 as SYDVKM. V was shortened by 11 bases and J by 0 bases, with 14 bases between the two germline ends. The CDR3 here is CAGQLSSSYNSPLHF. The CDR3 DNA is TGTGCCGGCCAACTATCCAGCTCCTATAATTCACCCCTCCACTTT.

This clonotype was seen more than once but under ten times. The chain links TRBV27 to TRBJ2-3, with D perhaps matching TRBD2 (5 bases). Trimming removed 6 bases from V and 0 bases from J, with 7 bases in between. Germline loops: CDR1 MNHEY, CDR2 SMNVEV (reference sequence). The CDR3 contains 13 residues. Here the CDR3 DNA reads TGTGCCAGCAGATGGACTAGCACAGATACGCAGTATTTT. Translated, it gives CASRWTSTDTQYF.

This chain uses TRBV6-2 or TRBV6-3 with TRBJ2-5; 10 bases map to TRBD2. V trimming: 6 bases; J trimming: 5 bases; junction bases outside the gene matches: 6. Germline CDR1 and CDR2: MNHEY and SVGEGT. The length of the CDR3 is 14 residues. CDR3 DNA sequence: TGTGCCAGCAGCCGGGGACTAGCGCGGGAGACCCAGTACTTC. Translating gives CASSRGLARETQYF.

The sample holds many counts of this clonotype. This chain connects TRBV6-9 to TRBJ1-5; 7 bases agree with TRBD1. The CDR3 is 14 residues long. Germline CDR1 is MNHGY and CDR2 is SVAAGI. Unmatched junction bases numbered 6, after V lost 8 bases and J lost 2 bases. The CDR3 nucleotides read TGTGCCAGCCTAGACAGGGTAGGCAATCAGCCCCAGCATTTT. It encodes CASLDRVGNQPQHF.